This T cell receptor (beta chain) emerged from a study of cytomegalovirus exposure and HLA in healthy donors (dated by TCRdb to 2016 to 2017). Some background on the complete study: An earlier analysis of several hundred of the donors reported roughly 300 Gb of sequence data and some 120 million unique TCR beta sequences from about 179 million T cells. An early release that covered fewer than 800 HLA-typed donors contained about 300 gigabases of sequencing data and roughly 84 million unique TCR sequences. The study aimed to test whether cataloging public T cell receptors could reveal signatures of past pathogen exposure. An earlier analysis of a few hundred of the donors applied high-throughput TCR beta sequencing to assess whether each TCR beta V gene segment acted as functional or pseudogenic. Typing coverage differed by locus: A, B, C, DRB1 and DQB1 were typed in roughly 629-640 donors, DQA1 in 522, DPA1 in some 600, and DPB1 in approximately 450. A later genetic analysis took genome-wide SNP genotypes for about 65% of the 666 donors and used that subset as a discovery cohort. Roughly five DR-DQ haplotypes were handled as single units for association and clustering because linkage in the cohort was strong. Alongside the repertoire data, information on donor age, sex, ethnicity and CMV serostatus was compiled. To predict cytomegalovirus infection status, the study combined high-throughput TCR immunosequencing, statistical association of individual TCRs with disease status, and machine learning. Along with the approximately 670-subject first cohort, a separate validation cohort of over 90 different subjects was used. All discovery cohort repertoires had been generated using a single sequencing platform. The genetic ancestry cluster associated with self-reported Caucasian donors included 80% to 90% of the 300 to 450 genotyped donors. Across 300 to 400 genotyped donors of the cohort, an average of about 220,000 unique TCR beta nucleotide sequences per donor were sequenced, and roughly 17% of those sequences were non-productive. In the later analysis, no new phenotypic data were used to find candidate immune exposures; instead, reliance was placed on TCR beta sequences and their occurrence across donors. The study used immunosequencing to profile the T cell repertoires of under 700 subjects and linked those repertoires to cytomegalovirus serostatus. A later analysis re-analyzed previously published TCR beta repertoires from roughly 690 donors and added high-resolution HLA genotyping to study TCR occurrence patterns. Class I and class II HLA loci were covered by the typing at four-digit resolution. Overall study outcomes, separate from this receptor: A later genetic analysis reported fewer N-insertions in productive TCRs among donors in an Asian-associated ancestry cluster than the roughly 700-donor mean. A cluster of highly shared sequence variants was judged likely to be a technical artifact of the sequencing pipeline. Sequencing depth was assumed to be roughly uniform across donors in the presence/absence analyses, though that assumption may not hold. When HLA alleles, especially DR and DQ, strongly co-occurred, attributing TCR associations to individual alleles was difficult. The study gave a list of about 170 TCR beta chains associated with cytomegalovirus. CMV serostatus was the only immune exposure information available for the cohort. Most CMV-associated TCR beta chains appeared to be HLA-restricted in a later analysis, and the HLA associations seemed to be driven largely by CMV exposure. An association between a missense DCLRE1C variant and V-gene and J-gene trimming of TCR beta chains was found in a later genetic analysis and replicated in an independent cohort. Linkage disequilibrium might explain the correlated functional status among segregating V segments, but an unknown experimental factor could not be excluded. A further reported finding was that TCR beta sequences accurately predicted the HLA-A and HLA-B alleles for most subjects in the first cohort. In a later analysis, around 17,000 TCR beta sequences were associated with specific HLA alleles at a false discovery rate of 0.05. Compared with equally common non-associated chains, HLA-associated TCR beta chains in a later analysis were more clonally expanded and had lower generation probabilities. The earlier analysis of about 600 of the donors excluded approximately 17 rarely observed V segments, including chromosome 9 orphons, because counts were too low. Broadly in line with IMGT annotations, most TCR beta V segments showed up in productive rearrangements about 87% or about 30% of the time in an earlier analysis of approximately 600 of the donors. The authors suggested that the approach could potentially be extended to other disease states and immunological phenotypes. A later analysis reported that several top co-occurrence clusters appeared linked to parvovirus B19, influenza, CMV and Epstein-Barr virus. A few of the identified cytomegalovirus-associated TCR beta chains were confirmed in vitro to be specific for cytomegalovirus antigens. This cohort had only TCR beta chains sequenced, and the lack of alpha or paired-chain data limited which features could be detected. The classifier was reported to diagnose cytomegalovirus status with high specificity and sensitivity in both the original and validation cohorts. Most TCR sequences were seen in very few donors, while some public TCRs were found in many individuals. According to a later analysis, TCR association rates differed among HLA loci, with DRB1 alleles showing the most associated TCRs and HLA-C alleles showing the fewest. Because HLA typing was missing for some donors at each locus, association tests included only the typed subset. The 87-base-pair reads could not distinguish some IMGT-functional V segments, including TRBV6-2 and TRBV6-3, so those segments were excluded.

Unmatched junction bases come to 11, with V trimmed by 5 bases and J by 1 base. The CDR3 runs 17 residues from the cysteine to the phenylalanine. CDR3 DNA is the only sequence kept; it has 51 bases, read in frame from the first base. CDR1 MNHEY and CDR2 SMNVEV were looked up in the germline V gene (reference sequence). The cohort consisted of hundreds of healthy bone marrow donors. At the time of sampling, all cohort members were nominally healthy, though unrecorded immune exposures were likely present. The donor tested CMV seropositive, placing the donor among the approximately 290 seropositive members of the cohort. Every donor gave a peripheral blood sample, and the peripheral blood mononuclear cells from that sample were used for TCR beta sequencing. The Qiagen DNeasy Blood Extraction Kit was used to extract genomic DNA from the blood cell samples. Libraries came from the immunoSEQ multiplex PCR assay. For the multiplex PCR, a mixture combining 60 forward primers for TCR Vbeta segments and 13 reverse primers for TCR Jbeta segments was used. A multiplex PCR assay on genomic DNA amplified the CDR3 region of rearranged TCR beta genes. The Illumina HiSeq System was used to sequence the amplified TCR beta libraries as 87-base-pair reads. The original pipeline was this. Across the 670 or so repertoires, a later analysis counted tens of millions of unique TCR beta chains, around 11 million of which were shared by at least two donors. Raw reads were error-corrected and collapsed into unique sequences by a nearest-neighbor algorithm in which closely related sequences were merged to remove PCR and sequencing errors. CDR3 sequences were aligned to IMGT reference sequences to assign V, D and J gene segments. For a sequence to be retained, a match of at least six nucleotides was required to both a V gene segment and a J gene segment. Rearrangements were called productive when the CDR3 lacked stop codons and stayed in frame with V and J; all others were non-productive. Following IMGT convention, CDR3 was defined as the stretch from the second conserved V-encoded cysteine up to the conserved J-encoded phenylalanine. In an earlier analysis of 550 to 650 of the donors, sequences lacking an unambiguous match to a single V gene segment were excluded. An earlier analysis of 550 to 650 of the donors classified V segments as functional when productive rearrangements were above 56.7% and as segregating when the standard deviation between donors was above 5%. A statistical classification framework was developed to diagnose cytomegalovirus status using the catalog of TCR beta chain sequences. In a later analysis, V and J genes were assigned by comparing TCR nucleotide sequences against IMGT/GENE-DB human TR gene sequences. The TCRdist pipeline was used in a later analysis to assign CDR3 sequences and most-parsimonious VDJ recombination scenarios. A later analysis defined each TCR beta chain by its CDR3 amino acid sequence plus V-gene family, and excluded reads lacking a unique V-gene family. A later analysis removed 550 to 700 highly shared, low-generation-probability nucleotide sequences to deal with suspected cross-contamination and a sequencing artifact. For each public chain, a later analysis derived a clonal expansion index from normalized ranks of inferred template counts within each repertoire. A later analysis computed generation probabilities with a VDJ recombination model fitted to out-of-frame rearrangements, and checked the results against IGoR. In a later analysis, hypergeometric tests were used to score TCR-TCR, TCR-HLA and TCR-CMV co-occurrence, with a repertoire-size bias correction applied to TCR pairs. To estimate false discovery rates, a later analysis permuted the HLA or CMV assignments 20 times. A later analysis grouped co-occurring TCRs with DBSCAN, adding TCRdist sequence similarity when clustering within HLA-allele-positive subsets. Co-occurrence clustering excluded repertoires with fewer than 30,000 or more than 120,000 public chains, plus five with anomalous nucleotide sharing. TCRdb limited this immuneACCESS table to in-frame rearrangements with V and J called. A share of clones is missing; checked studies link under half to unresolved V genes, and the rest is unexplained. V and J calls and clone size come straight from that table; D and trimming were deduced from the DNA. A total of roughly 160,000 clones appear in this sample, approximately 80% of them only once. 5.5% to 8% of the sample belongs to the ten largest clones.

Comment on this clone: No antigen is known for it. No much larger clonotype is one base removed from it; base qualities were not supplied.

Material for sequencing was PBMCs. In this chain, TRBV27 is recombined with TRBJ1-5, with TRBD1 matching 7 junction bases. The TCR comes from a young woman in good health and CMV-seropositive. For the CDR3, the sequence is CASSPLTGRKSNQPQHF. At the DNA level, the sequence is TGTGCCAGCAGTCCACTGACAGGGAGGAAGAGCAATCAGCCCCAGCATTTT.